These 16 T cell receptor beta chains came from one sample sequenced in a study of T cells in Graves' hyperthyroidism and ophthalmopathy. TCR beta CDR3 region amplification was performed from RNA transcripts. HTBI primers were employed in a first-round RT-PCR of the TCR CDR3. TCRdb passed the multiplex PCR reads through MiXCR, listing each CDR3 protein once. The repertoire includes about 350,000 distinct CDR3 sequences, 15% to 20% of them detected once, and around 15% sits in the top ten. The specimen was blood. The receptor set was obtained from a woman in her forties with Graves' ophthalmopathy.

This clonotype was observed at least ten times. The chain couples TRBV28 to TRBJ1-5; D ambiguous. CDR3 size: 15 residues. Germline V gene lookup returns CDR1 MDHEN and CDR2 SYDVKM. V lost 1 base and J 5 bases, leaving 12 bases between the germline ends. The CDR3 sequence is CASSLSGTGHQPQHF. DNA of the CDR3: TGTGCCAGCAGTTTATCCGGAACCGGCCATCAGCCCCAGCATTTT.

On this clonotype itself: A much larger clone lies a single base off, so this may be a read error. The chain recombines TRBV18 with TRBJ2-7; D is unresolved. Germline V gene sequence: CDR1 KGHSH, CDR2 LQKENI. The CDR3 runs to 15 residues. The CDR3 nucleotides are TGTGTCAGCTCACCCTCCCGGCCTAGCTCCTACGAGCAGTACTTC. Protein sequence: CVSSPSRPSSYEQYF.

Ten or more counts support this clonotype. The CDR3 here is CASGLGTGTPGELFF. CDR3 in DNA: TGTGCTAGTGGTTTAGGGACAGGGACGCCAGGGGAGCTGTTTTTT. The chain carries TRBV12-5 and TRBJ2-2, with 9 bases lining up with TRBD1. J was trimmed by 8 bases and V by 3 bases; bases with no gene match: 7. The germline V gene has CDR1 LGHNT and CDR2 FRNRAP. This CDR3 contains 15 residues. Variable domain in full (rest from reference TRBV12-5 and TRBJ2-2): DARVTQTPRHKVTEMGQEVTMRCQPILGHNTVFWYRQTMMQGLELLAYFRNRAPLDDSGMPKDRFSAEMPDATLATLKIQPSEPRDSAVYFCASGLGTGTPGELFFGEGSRLTVL.

There are many counts of this clonotype. The chain uses TRBV5-5 and TRBJ2-7, with a weak D call TRBD1 (6 bases). V lost 0 bases, J lost 2 bases, and 15 bases lay in between. CDR1 SGHKS and CDR2 YYEKEE come from the germline V gene (reference sequence). The CDR3 contains 16 residues. The CDR3 nucleotides are TGTGCCAGCAGCTTGGACCCATACAGGGATACCTACGAGCAGTACTTC. This encodes CASSLDPYRDTYEQYF.

This chain joins TRBV6-2 or TRBV6-3 and TRBJ2-1; D gene unclear. CDR3 length equals 13 residues. V was shortened by 2 bases and J by 10 bases, with 12 bases between the two germline ends. The germline CDR1 and CDR2 sequences are MNHEY and SVGEGT. The CDR3 spells CASSYPPLPEQFF. The CDR3 nucleotides are TGTGCCAGCAGTTACCCCCCCTTGCCAGAGCAGTTCTTC.

The V call is TRBV12-3 or TRBV12-4, the J call TRBJ2-7; 11 bases align to TRBD2. V was clipped by 7 bases and J by 6 bases; unmatched bases: 11. The CDR3 contains 15 residues. This chain's CDR3 is CASTSRVAGGGEQYF. DNA of the CDR3: TGTGCCAGCACCTCCCGGGTAGCGGGAGGGGGCGAGCAGTACTTC.

This clonotype was observed many times. The V and J genes are TRBV30 and TRBJ1-1; D call uncertain. Germline V CDR1 and CDR2: GTSNPN, SVGIG (reference sequence). The CDR3 spans 11 residues. Trimming stripped 6 bases from V and 4 bases from J, with 9 bases between. DNA of the CDR3: TGTGCCTGCCGCAGGTTCACTGAAGCTTTCTTT. It codes for CACRRFTEAFF.

This clonotype was recorded many times. The chain is built from TRBV12-3 or TRBV12-4 and TRBJ2-3; the match to TRBD1 covers 10 bases. The V segment lost 5 bases and the J segment 9 bases; nucleotides outside the gene matches: 11. The length of the CDR3 is 15 residues. The chain's CDR3 is CASSRSPGTGATQYF. DNA for the CDR3: TGTGCCAGCAGTCGATCACCCGGGACAGGGGCCACGCAGTATTTT.

This clonotype has a single count. The chain combines TRBV6-1 with TRBJ2-7; 10 bases match TRBD2. The CDR3 runs to 14 residues. Unmatched junction bases numbered 7, after V lost 4 bases and J lost 7 bases. CDR1 MNHNS and CDR2 SASEGT come from the germline V gene. CDR3 protein: CASSALAGVGEQYF. The CDR3 DNA reads as TGTGCCAGCAGTGCCCTAGCGGGAGTGGGGGAGCAGTACTTC.

The chain carries TRBV7-2 and TRBJ2-7, with D perhaps matching TRBD1 (6 bases). V shed 5 bases and J shed 2 bases, with 13 bases lying between them. Germline V gene data show CDR1 as SGHTA and CDR2 as FQGNSA. The CDR3 sequence is 14 residues long. CDR3 bases: TGTGCCAGCAGCCTCATGCCAGGGGCCTACGAGCAGTACTTC. Translated, it gives CASSLMPGAYEQYF.

This clonotype came up a few times. A clone one base away is much larger, so this may be a read error. The chain recombines TRBV28 with TRBJ2-7; 7 bases map to TRBD1. The CDR3 consists of 14 residues. Trimming cost V 5 bases and J 3 bases; bases outside gene matches: 7. The V gene's germline CDR1 is MDHEN and CDR2 SYDVKM. The CDR3 region is CASSMTGSHYEQYF. The CDR3 nucleotides read TGTGCCAGCAGTATGACAGGGTCCCACTACGAGCAGTACTTC. The full variable domain, with the rest looked up from reference TRBV28 and TRBJ2-7, is DVKVTQSSRYLVKRTGEKVFLECVQDMDHENMFWYRQDPGLGLRLIYFSYDVKMKEKGDIPEGYSVSREKKERFSLILESASTNQTSMYLCASSMTGSHYEQYFGPGTRLTVT.

Many counts were recorded for this clonotype. This chain connects TRBV6-2 or TRBV6-3 to TRBJ1-1; tentatively, D is TRBD1 (5 bases). V lost 6 bases and J lost 3, with 14 bases in between. Germline V CDR1 and CDR2: MNHEY, SVGEGT. The CDR3 spans 14 residues. The CDR3 spells CASREPGGHTEAFF. CDR3 bases: TGTGCCAGCAGAGAACCCGGGGGACACACTGAAGCTTTCTTT.

This clonotype was counted ten times or more. This chain connects TRBV9 to TRBJ1-1; the D gene is possibly TRBD1 (6 bases). The germline CDR1 and CDR2 sequences are SGDLS and YYNGEE. Trimming shortened V by 0 bases and J by 4 bases, and 13 bases separated the two germline ends. CDR3 length: 15 amino acids. The CDR3 nucleotides are TGTGCCAGCAGCGTAGAGGCGGGCAGGGGCACTGAAGCTTTCTTT. It specifies CASSVEAGRGTEAFF.

This clonotype was seen at least ten times. The chain employs TRBV6-1 and TRBJ1-1, with a tentative D call TRBD1 (5 bases). The CDR3 runs to 13 residues. Trimming cost V 8 bases and J 4 bases, with 14 bases left between them. Germline V gene sequence: CDR1 MNHNS, CDR2 SASEGT. The DNA of the CDR3 is TGTGCCAGCCGGGAGGGGCGCGTCACTGAAGCTTTCTTT. It encodes CASREGRVTEAFF.

The chain has TRBV6-1 and TRBJ1-2, with 7 bases identical to TRBD1. Trimming took 8 bases from V and 8 from J; bases not matched to a gene: 8. Germline V lookup: CDR1 MNHNS, CDR2 SASEGT. This CDR3 is 12 amino acids long. The CDR3 loop reads CASEPTGKGYTF. The DNA for the CDR3 is TGTGCCAGCGAACCGACAGGGAAAGGCTACACCTTC.

In this sample, this clonotype turned up many times. V gene TRBV12-5 combines with J gene TRBJ2-1; TRBD2 matches at 10 bases. Germline V gives CDR1 LGHNT, CDR2 FRNRAP. This CDR3 spans 15 amino acids. Germline trimming cut 5 bases from V and 3 bases from J; bases unmatched to any gene: 4. The CDR3 DNA follows: TGTGCTAGTGGTAAAAGCGGGAGGGTCTACAATGAGCAGTTCTTC. Translating gives CASGKSGRVYNEQFF. The entire variable domain, with the rest obtained from reference TRBV12-5 and TRBJ2-1, is as follows: DARVTQTPRHKVTEMGQEVTMRCQPILGHNTVFWYRQTMMQGLELLAYFRNRAPLDDSGMPKDRFSAEMPDATLATLKIQPSEPRDSAVYFCASGKSGRVYNEQFFGPGTRLTVL.